This section outlines one TCR beta chain sequence together with its context. Method: immunoSEQ multiplex PCR; TCRdb's copy keeps in-frame clones and lacks some. The sample carries 35,000 to 45,000 clones, 80% to 90% recorded once. The CDR3 extends over 15 amino acids. Looked up from germline, CDR1 is KGHSH and CDR2 is LQKENI. Trimming stripped 3 bases from V and 0 bases from J, with 11 bases between. This record comes from a study of OX40 agonist ivuxolimab in advanced cancers. In the study overall: In this trial design, patients received ivuxolimab intravenously at 0.01 to 10 mg/kg every 2 weeks. Patients in dose escalation had liver, melanoma, kidney or head and neck cancers.

Sample: CD4+ or CD8+ T cells sorted from blood, taken in a trial of the OX40 agonist ivuxolimab. This sequence joins TRBV18 and TRBJ1-1, with D uncertain. The clonotype was recovered from an adult with an advanced solid tumor such as melanoma, head and neck, liver or kidney cancer. This CDR3 is CASSPLREMNTEAFF. In DNA, the CDR3 is TGTGCCAGCTCACCCCTCCGGGAAATGAACACTGAAGCTTTCTTT.